This T cell receptor (beta chain) came from a study of OX40 agonist ivuxolimab in advanced cancers. Baseline was the first blood sampling point, followed by cycle 4 day 1 and cycle 7 day 1. As concerns this clone: As yet, its antigen is unknown.

Data came from immunoSEQ multiplex PCR; TCRdb stores just in-frame clones and leaves some out. The repertoire holds approximately 160,000 clones, with around 94% as singletons. Study-level points and caveats: The mean number of expanded clones was higher in CD8+ T cells than in CD4+. Low normalized T-cell clonal expansion also characterized some of the nonresponders.

Sequenced here: CD4+ or CD8+ T cells sorted from blood, sampled in a trial of the OX40 agonist ivuxolimab. This receptor was identified in an adult with an advanced solid tumor such as melanoma, head and neck, liver or kidney cancer.

As DNA, the CDR3 is TGTGCCAGCAGCTCAGCGGGAGTAGAGACCCAGTACTTC. Translation gives CASSSAGVETQYF. The gene calls are TRBV5-4 and TRBJ2-5, with 8 bases identical to TRBD2. Trimming at V came to 3 bases and at J to 4 bases, leaving 2 bases not matched to a gene. CDR1 is SGHNT and CDR2 is YYREEE in the germline V gene (reference sequence). The CDR3 is 13 residues long.